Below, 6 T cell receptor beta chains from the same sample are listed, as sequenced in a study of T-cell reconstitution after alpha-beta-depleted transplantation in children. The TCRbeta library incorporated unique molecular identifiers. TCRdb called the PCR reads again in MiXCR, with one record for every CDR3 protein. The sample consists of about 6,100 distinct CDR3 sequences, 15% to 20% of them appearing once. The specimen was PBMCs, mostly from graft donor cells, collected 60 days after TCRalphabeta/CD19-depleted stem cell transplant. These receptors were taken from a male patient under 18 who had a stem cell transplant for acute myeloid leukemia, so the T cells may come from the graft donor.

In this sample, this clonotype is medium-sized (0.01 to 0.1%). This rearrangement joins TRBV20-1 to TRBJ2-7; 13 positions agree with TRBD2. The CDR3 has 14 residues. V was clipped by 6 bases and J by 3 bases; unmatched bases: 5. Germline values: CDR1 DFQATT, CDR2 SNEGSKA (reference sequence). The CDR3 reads CSAVLAGGVYEQYF. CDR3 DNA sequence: TGCAGTGCAGTACTAGCGGGAGGGGTCTACGAGCAGTACTTC.

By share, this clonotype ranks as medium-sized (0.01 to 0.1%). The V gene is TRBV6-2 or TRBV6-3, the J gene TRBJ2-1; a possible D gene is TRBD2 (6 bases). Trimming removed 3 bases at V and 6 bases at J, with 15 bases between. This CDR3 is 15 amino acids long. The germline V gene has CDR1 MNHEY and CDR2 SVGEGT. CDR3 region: CASSYVGTGLNEQFF. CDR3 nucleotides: TGTGCCAGCAGTTATGTCGGGACTGGGCTCAATGAGCAGTTCTTC.

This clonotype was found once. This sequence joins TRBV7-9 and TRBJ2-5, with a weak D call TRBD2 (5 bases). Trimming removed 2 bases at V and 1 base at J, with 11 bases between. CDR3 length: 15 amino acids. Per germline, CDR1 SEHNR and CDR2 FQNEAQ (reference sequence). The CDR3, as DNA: TGTGCCAGCAGCTTATCCCGACTATCCCAAGAGACCCAGTACTTC. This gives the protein CASSLSRLSQETQYF.

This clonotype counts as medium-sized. The CDR3 here is CASSRTTYNEQFF. CDR3 sequence (DNA): TGTGCCAGCAGCAGGACTACCTACAATGAGCAGTTCTTC. The rearrangement links TRBV7-3 to TRBJ2-1, with D possibly matching TRBD2 (6 bases). Germline lookup yields CDR1 SGHTA and CDR2 FQGTGA. The V end was cut by 5 bases, the J end by 2 bases, with 7 bases between. This CDR3 is 13 amino acids long. The entire variable domain, with the rest obtained from reference TRBV7-3 and TRBJ2-1, is as follows: GAGVSQTPSNKVTEKGKYVELRCDPISGHTALYWYRQSLGQGPEFLIYFQGTGAADDSGLPNDRFFAVRPEGSVSTLKIQRTERGDSAVYLCASSRTTYNEQFFGPGTRLTVL.

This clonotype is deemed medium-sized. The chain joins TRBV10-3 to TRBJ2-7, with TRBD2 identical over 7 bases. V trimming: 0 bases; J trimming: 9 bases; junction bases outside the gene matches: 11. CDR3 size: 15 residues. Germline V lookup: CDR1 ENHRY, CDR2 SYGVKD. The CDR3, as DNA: TGTGCCATCAGTGAGTCGGGGACTACGGGCCTGGGGCAGTACTTC. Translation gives CAISESGTTGLGQYF.

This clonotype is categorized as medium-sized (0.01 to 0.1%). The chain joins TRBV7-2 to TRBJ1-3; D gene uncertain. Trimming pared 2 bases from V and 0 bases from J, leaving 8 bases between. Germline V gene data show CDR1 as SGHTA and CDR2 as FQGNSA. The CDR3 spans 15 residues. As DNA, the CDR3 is TGTGCCAGCAGCTTATGGGCGGACTCTGGAAACACCATATATTTT. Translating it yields CASSLWADSGNTIYF.